These 9 T cell receptor beta chains were sequenced from one sample in a study of T-cell reconstitution after alpha-beta-depleted transplantation in children. Unique molecular identifiers were incorporated into the prepared TCRbeta library. MiXCR, applied by TCRdb to the PCR reads, yields one record per CDR3 protein. The sample consists of under 850,000 distinct CDR3 sequences, around 13% of them appearing once. The specimen was PBMCs, collected before TCRalphabeta/CD19-depleted stem cell transplant. The receptors stem from a girl between 2 and 10 years old with congenital amegakaryocytic thrombocytopenia, due to receive a stem cell transplant.

This clonotype has ten or more counts. The V and J genes are TRBV20-1 and TRBJ2-7; TRBD1 agrees at 11 bases. V lost 5 bases to trimming and J lost 4 bases; unmatched junction nucleotides: 4. This CDR3 comprises 13 residues. Germline V gene lookup returns CDR1 DFQATT and CDR2 SNEGSKA (reference sequence). This CDR3 is CSAGGQGVYEQYF. The CDR3 DNA follows: TGCAGTGCTGGGGGACAGGGGGTGTACGAGCAGTACTTC.

This clonotype was observed many times. V and J are TRBV11-2 and TRBJ2-1, with 11 bases matching TRBD2. CDR1 SGHAT and CDR2 FQNNGV come from the germline V gene. J lost 11 bases, V lost 1 base, and 7 bases had no gene match. The CDR3 sequence is 15 residues long. DNA of the CDR3: TGTGCCAGCAGCTTAGCACTAGCGGGAGTATGGAAGCAGTTCTTC. It codes for CASSLALAGVWKQFF. Variable domain in full (rest from reference TRBV11-2 and TRBJ2-1): EAGVAQSPRYKIIEKRQSVAFWCNPISGHATLYWYQQILGQGPKLLIQFQNNGVVDDSQLPKDRFSAERLKGVDSTLKIQPAKLEDSAVYLCASSLALAGVWKQFFGPGTRLTVL.

This clonotype was seen repeatedly, ten times or more. The chain uses TRBV20-1 and TRBJ2-3, with D hard to call. This CDR3 has 11 amino acids. The germline gives CDR1 DFQATT, CDR2 SNEGSKA (reference sequence). V was clipped by 4 bases and J by 5 bases, with 7 bases between them. CDR3 in DNA: TGCAGTGCTAAGTCAGTAGATACGCAGTATTTT. Translation gives CSAKSVDTQYF.

V is TRBV27 and J is TRBJ1-2, with 7 nucleotides matching TRBD1. The CDR3 spans 19 residues. Per the germline V gene, CDR1 is MNHEY and CDR2 is SMNVEV (reference sequence). Losses at the gene ends were 8 bases for V and 3 bases for J; bases not matched to a gene: 24. The CDR3: CASRALTGQRRIGDYGYTF. CDR3 coding DNA: TGTGCCAGCCGGGCCCTAACGGGACAGCGTCGAATAGGGGACTATGGCTACACCTTC.

This clonotype was seen many times. The chain joins TRBV5-1 to TRBJ1-1; D not resolved. Germline V gene sequence: CDR1 SGHRS, CDR2 YFSETQ. V was trimmed by 0 bases and J by 0 bases, leaving 9 bases between them. The CDR3 is 15 amino acids. DNA of the CDR3: TGCGCCAGCAGCTTGGTTTCGGGTTTGAACACTGAAGCTTTCTTT. This sequence encodes CASSLVSGLNTEAFF. Using reference TRBV5-1 and TRBJ1-1 for the parts outside the CDR3, the full variable domain is KAGVTQTPRYLIKTRGQQVTLSCSPISGHRSVSWYQQTPGQGLQFLFEYFSETQRNKGNFPGRFSGRQFSNSRSEMNVSTLELGDSALYLCASSLVSGLNTEAFFGQGTRLTVV.

This clonotype was picked up many times. The CDR3 is CASSPRDWDQPQHF. As DNA, the CDR3 is TGTGCCAGCAGCCCTCGCGACTGGGATCAGCCCCAGCATTTT. V usage is TRBV14 and J usage is TRBJ1-5; D call uncertain. The CDR3 is 14 residues long. V lost 4 bases, J lost 5 bases, and 12 bases lay in between. Germline loops: CDR1 SGHDN, CDR2 FVKESK.

In this sample, this clonotype turned up many times. The chain employs TRBV9 and TRBJ2-1; D tentatively fits TRBD1 or TRBD2 (5 bases each). CDR1 and CDR2 (germline): SGDLS, YYNGEE. V was cut by 2 bases and J by 4 bases, with 13 bases left in between. The CDR3 is 15 residues long. The CDR3 loop reads CASSVLPGTYNEQFF. CDR3 sequence (DNA): TGTGCCAGCAGCGTTCTTCCCGGGACGTACAATGAGCAGTTCTTC.

This rearrangement joins TRBV7-9 to TRBJ2-2; no definite D call. In germline, CDR1 is SEHNR, CDR2 FQNEAQ (reference sequence). The V end was cut by 2 bases, the J end by 4 bases, with 8 bases between. CDR3 length equals 14 residues. Written as DNA, the CDR3 is TGTGCCAGCAGCTTATATTCCGTCACCGGGGAGCTGTTTTTT. This sequence encodes CASSLYSVTGELFF.

The V call is TRBV5-1, the J call TRBJ2-1, with D maybe TRBD2 (7 bases). The CDR3 runs 15 residues. Between the trimmed V and J ends, which lost 0 bases and 6 bases, there was a span of 13 bases. The V gene's germline CDR1 is SGHRS and CDR2 YFSETQ. DNA of the CDR3: TGCGCCAGCAGCTTGGGGCTAGCGGACAGCAATGAGCAGTTCTTC. The encoded protein is CASSLGLADSNEQFF.